This T cell receptor (beta chain) was observed in a study of CD8 T cells in ankylosing spondylitis. Regarding the study as a whole: Clones tied to disease were said to be significantly enriched in matched ankylosing spondylitis synovial fluid. Certain motif variants had earlier appeared in reactive arthritis synovial fluid and blood. There was a TCR beta motif, made of 7 to 9 highly homologous variants, that appeared characteristic of ankylosing spondylitis blood.

Trimming removed 0 bases from V and 6 bases from J, with 8 bases in between. The CDR3 contains 14 residues. Germline V CDR1 and CDR2: SGHVS, FQNEAQ. Preparation of TCR beta libraries was done by quantitative 5'-RACE with molecular barcodes. One entry per CDR3 protein results from TCRdb running MiXCR on the 5' RACE reads. This sample has 330,000 or so distinct CDR3 sequences, with roughly 8% found just once. The table lists this clonotype with many counts. The target antigen is unknown. J is TRBJ2-2 and V is TRBV7-8, with D possibly matching TRBD2 (5 bases). Sequences were obtained from blood, either unsorted or a sorted T cell fraction (not recorded which). The sequence derives from a male donor with ankylosing spondylitis. The CDR3 protein is CASSLAGVPGELFF. The DNA for the CDR3 is TGTGCCAGCAGCTTAGCGGGAGTCCCCGGGGAGCTGTTTTTT.